Listed here are 8 T cell receptor beta chains from one sample, sequenced in a study of OX40 agonist ivuxolimab in advanced cancers. Assay: immunoSEQ multiplex PCR; the TCRdb copy retains only in-frame clones and omits some. The table records about 94,000 clones, roughly 84% of them present only once. Sequencing used CD4+ or CD8+ T cells sorted from blood, obtained in a trial of the OX40 agonist ivuxolimab. Source of these receptors: an adult with an advanced solid tumor such as melanoma, head and neck, liver or kidney cancer.

The chain links TRBV5-5 to TRBJ2-3; 8 bases line up with TRBD2. Trimming took 4 bases from V and 1 from J; bases not matched to a gene: 8. The CDR3 is made up of 16 amino acids. Per the germline V gene, CDR1 is SGHKS and CDR2 is YYEKEE (reference sequence). This CDR3 reads CASSPRRAGGTDTQYF. The CDR3 nucleotides are TGTGCCAGCAGCCCTCGTCGAGCGGGGGGCACAGATACGCAGTATTTT.

The chain joins TRBV2 to TRBJ2-7; D is perhaps TRBD2 (5 bases). Germline loops: CDR1 SNHLY, CDR2 FYNNEI. Trimming left V 2 bases short and J 3 bases short, with 8 bases between. The CDR3 spans 13 residues. This CDR3 reads CASSEFSGYEQYF. The DNA of the CDR3 is TGTGCCAGCAGTGAATTCAGCGGCTACGAGCAGTACTTC. The full variable domain, rest sourced from reference TRBV2 and TRBJ2-7, is EPEVTQTPSHQVTQMGQEVILRCVPISNHLYFYWYRQILGQKVEFLVSFYNNEISEKSEIFDDQFSVERPDGSNFTLKIRSTKLEDSAMYFCASSEFSGYEQYFGPGTRLTVT.

The chain has TRBV19 and TRBJ1-1; the match to TRBD1 covers 8 bases. CDR3 size: 16 residues. Per the germline V gene, CDR1 is LNHDA and CDR2 is SQIVND (reference sequence). V shed 5 bases and J 7 bases; nucleotides not matched to a gene: 15. The DNA for the CDR3 is TGTGCCAGTAGTTCCCCCGGGACAGGAAGTCTAGGTGAAGCTTTCTTT. As protein: CASSSPGTGSLGEAFF.

The rearrangement uses TRBV11-2 and TRBJ2-1, with a weak D call TRBD2 (5 bases). Germline V gives CDR1 SGHAT, CDR2 FQNNGV. V was shortened by 5 bases and J by 4 bases, with 15 bases between the two germline ends. This CDR3 comprises 15 residues. For the CDR3, the DNA is TGTGCCAGCAGCGCGGACTCTTCATTTTACAATGAGCAGTTCTTC. Translating gives CASSADSSFYNEQFF.

The chain has TRBV7-8 and TRBJ1-1; TRBD1 matches 11 bases. Germline values: CDR1 SGHVS, CDR2 FQNEAQ. The CDR3 is 15 amino acids. V lost 0 bases to trimming and J lost 6 bases; unmatched junction nucleotides: 3. CDR3 DNA: TGTGCCAGCAGCTTAGCGGGACAGGGGGTACCTGAAGCTTTCTTT. It yields the protein CASSLAGQGVPEAFF.

Here the CDR3 reads CATAAGRNGYTF. DNA for the CDR3: TGTGCCACGGCCGCGGGGAGAAATGGCTACACCTTC. This chain joins TRBV19 and TRBJ1-2, with D unresolved. From germline, CDR1 is LNHDA and CDR2 SQIVND (reference sequence). V dropped 10 bases and J dropped 6 bases, with 15 bases sitting between them. There are 12 residues in the CDR3.

This sequence joins TRBV9 and TRBJ2-3, with 9 bases that match TRBD1. In germline, CDR1 is SGDLS, CDR2 YYNGEE. Losses at the gene ends were 4 bases for V and 3 bases for J; bases not matched to a gene: 6. The CDR3 loop spans 15 amino acids. This CDR3 reads CASSSGTGRTDTQYF. The CDR3 bases are TGTGCCAGCAGCTCCGGGACAGGGAGGACAGATACGCAGTATTTT. Drawing the rest from reference TRBV9 and TRBJ2-3, the complete variable domain is DSGVTQTPKHLITATGQRVTLRCSPRSGDLSVYWYQQSLDQGLQFLIQYYNGEERAKGNILERFSAQQFPDLHSELNLSSLELGDSALYFCASSSGTGRTDTQYFGPGTRLTVL.

The V call is TRBV5-4, the J call TRBJ2-2; D is ambiguous. Germline V gives CDR1 SGHNT, CDR2 YYREEE (reference sequence). Trimming took 2 bases from V and 6 from J, leaving 5 bases between them. This CDR3 region has 12 residues. CDR3 amino acids: CASSFVSGELFF. As DNA, the CDR3 is TGTGCCAGCAGCTTTGTGTCCGGGGAGCTGTTTTTT.